The 19 T cell receptor beta chains below were found in one sample sequenced in a study of regulatory T cells in long-lasting Graves disease. TCR beta libraries were built with iRepertoire HTBI primers and Arm-PCR of CDR3 regions. TCRdb reprocessed the multiplex PCR reads via MiXCR and lists one record per CDR3 protein. This table has some 410,000 distinct CDR3 sequences, around 17% appearing once. As for time point: newly diagnosed GD, antithyroid drugs for less than 3 months. Construction of the TCR library relied on RNA isolated from PBMCs. These data were likewise used in another study, on T cells in Graves' hyperthyroidism and ophthalmopathy.

The specimen was peripheral blood mononuclear cells (PBMCs), collected at new diagnosis, from a patient treated with antithyroid drugs. The receptors derive from a woman under 40 with Graves disease.

This clonotype appeared many times. This rearrangement joins TRBV2 to TRBJ2-5; 7 bases line up with TRBD2. CDR1 and CDR2 from the germline V gene are SNHLY and FYNNEI. V trimming: 5 bases; J trimming: 4 bases; junction bases outside the gene matches: 10. The CDR3 length is 15 residues. This CDR3 reads CASSSQVAGLETQYF. CDR3 DNA sequence: TGTGCCAGCAGTTCCCAGGTAGCGGGTTTAGAGACCCAGTACTTC.

This clonotype was recorded at least ten times. The chain is built from TRBV2 and TRBJ1-5; D not certain. The V gene's germline CDR1 is SNHLY and CDR2 FYNNEI. The CDR3 extends over 11 amino acids. Between the trimmed V and J ends, which lost 1 base and 9 bases, there was a span of 4 bases. CDR3 residues: CASSEGRPQHF. CDR3 coding DNA: TGTGCCAGCAGTGAAGGACGGCCCCAGCATTTT.

The table lists this clonotype with many counts. This sequence joins TRBV6-1 and TRBJ2-1; 7 positions match TRBD1. Looked up from germline, CDR1 is MNHNS and CDR2 is SASEGT. Losses at the gene ends were 2 bases for V and 8 bases for J; bases not matched to a gene: 0. The CDR3 has 12 amino acids. The DNA of the CDR3 is TGTGCCAGCAGTGAAACAGGGGATGAGCAGTTCTTC. Encoded protein: CASSETGDEQFF.

This clonotype has at least ten counts. V and J are TRBV6-1 and TRBJ2-1; D might be TRBD1 (6 bases). Germline CDR1 and CDR2: MNHNS and SASEGT. CDR3 length: 16 residues. Deletions cut 6 bases from V and 0 bases from J, with 15 bases between. CDR3 nucleotides: TGTGCCAGCAGCGGACAGACTGGGAGCTCCTACAATGAGCAGTTCTTC. This encodes CASSGQTGSSYNEQFF.

This clonotype was picked up a small number of times. The gene calls are TRBV6-1 and TRBJ2-2; TRBD2 matches at 9 bases. Germline assignment: CDR1 MNHNS and CDR2 SASEGT. The V gene end was trimmed by 7 bases and the J gene end by 3 bases; junction bases not matched to a gene: 12. The CDR3 covers 17 residues. CDR3 sequence reads: CASMKSTSGRYTGELFF. DNA of the CDR3: TGTGCCAGCATGAAATCCACAAGCGGGAGGTACACCGGGGAGCTGTTTTTT.

This clonotype was found many times. V is TRBV20-1 and J is TRBJ2-2, with TRBD1 matching over 8 bases. V shed 0 bases, J shed 3 bases, and the junction held 3 bases outside the gene matches. Germline V gene sequence: CDR1 DFQATT, CDR2 SNEGSKA (reference sequence). The CDR3 is made up of 15 amino acids. The CDR3 DNA reads TGCAGTGCTAGAGAGACAGGGGAGGACACCGGGGAGCTGTTTTTT. This gives the protein CSARETGEDTGELFF.

With respect to this clonotype: This could be a read error, since a much larger clone is one nucleotide away. J is TRBJ2-2 and V is TRBV30; the match to TRBD1 covers 9 bases. Germline V gene sequence: CDR1 GTSNPN, CDR2 SVGIG (reference sequence). The CDR3 length is 15 residues. In nucleotides, the CDR3 is TGTGCCTGGAGTTCAACAGGGGGCTTAGGCGGGGAGCTGTCTTTT. This sequence encodes CAWSSTGGLGGELSF.

This clonotype was counted many times. The CDR3 nucleotides read TGTGCCAGCAGTTTGGGGACAGCATCTAATGAAAAACTGTTTTTT. Protein product: CASSLGTASNEKLFF. The chain employs TRBV28 and TRBJ1-4; TRBD1 agrees at 7 bases. The V gene's germline CDR1 is MDHEN and CDR2 SYDVKM. V was pared by 3 bases and J by 3 bases, with 4 bases of the junction left unmatched. The CDR3 extends over 15 amino acids.

This clonotype showed up many times. The chain combines TRBV10-2 with TRBJ2-2; possibly TRBD1 for D (6 bases). The CDR3 is 14 amino acids. V was pared by 8 bases and J by 5 bases, with 15 bases between. Germline V gives CDR1 WSHSY, CDR2 SAAADI. The CDR3 coding sequence is TGCGCCAGCCAAGACAGGACCTTAACCGGGGAGCTGTTTTTT. Translation: CASQDRTLTGELFF.

This clonotype was counted ten times or more. The V and J genes are TRBV12-3 or TRBV12-4 and TRBJ2-1, with TRBD1 identical over 8 bases. V shed 5 bases and J 2 bases; nucleotides not matched to a gene: 11. The CDR3 sequence is 17 residues long. The CDR3 sequence: CASSHSGGFRTYNEQFF. The DNA of the CDR3 is TGTGCCAGCAGTCACTCAGGGGGCTTTAGGACCTACAATGAGCAGTTCTTC.

Ten or more counts support this clonotype. The chain has TRBV2 and TRBJ1-5; unclear D gene. This CDR3 has 15 residues. Trimming took 0 bases from V and 4 from J, leaving 10 bases between them. Germline V gene data show CDR1 as SNHLY and CDR2 as FYNNEI. The CDR3 region has the DNA TGTGCCAGCAGTGAAGCGATACTTGGGAATCAGCCCCAGCATTTT. The encoded protein is CASSEAILGNQPQHF.

Comments on this clonotype: A clone one base away is much larger, so this may be a read error. The chain has TRBV7-9 and TRBJ2-3; D perhaps matches TRBD1 (6 bases). The J call may be in error: the DNA end matches TRBJ2-1 better. The germline V gene has CDR1 SEHNR and CDR2 FQNEAQ (reference sequence). The CDR3 is made up of 14 amino acids. The CDR3 reads CASSQYRDTYEQFF. For the CDR3, the DNA is TGTGCCAGCAGCCAATACCGGGACACCTACGAGCAGTTCTTC.

This clonotype was detected many times. The chain is built from TRBV6-2 or TRBV6-3 and TRBJ2-7; D unresolved. There are 14 residues in the CDR3. Per the germline V gene, CDR1 is MNHEY and CDR2 is SVGEGT. The ends were cut back, 6 bases at V and 0 bases at J, with 12 bases in the middle. This CDR3 is CASSPIISSYEQYF. Written as DNA, the CDR3 is TGTGCCAGCAGCCCGATAATTAGCTCCTACGAGCAGTACTTC.

This clonotype has at least ten counts. J is TRBJ1-1 and V is TRBV6-1, with TRBD1 identical over 10 bases. The germline V gene has CDR1 MNHNS and CDR2 SASEGT. The CDR3 consists of 15 residues. The V segment lost 4 bases and the J segment 5 bases; nucleotides outside the gene matches: 7. CDR3 sequence reads: CASSAPGQGTTEAFF. Here the CDR3 DNA reads TGTGCCAGCAGTGCCCCGGGACAGGGGACGACTGAAGCTTTCTTT.

This clonotype has at least ten counts. This chain joins TRBV29-1 and TRBJ2-1, with D maybe TRBD2 (6 bases). V was pared by 8 bases and J by 8 bases, with 25 bases between. This CDR3 has 15 residues. Germline-derived CDR1 and CDR2 are SQVTM and ANQGSEA. In DNA form, the CDR3 reads TGCAGCCACTGGATCGGGTTTGCGGGGAAAGATGAGCAGTTCTTC. This translates into CSHWIGFAGKDEQFF.

This clonotype was counted at least ten times. This chain links TRBV30 with TRBJ2-7; TRBD2 matches 10 bases. Germline values: CDR1 GTSNPN, CDR2 SVGIG (reference sequence). CDR3 length: 16 residues. The V and J ends lost 1 base and 2 bases, in that order; junction bases with no gene match: 8. CDR3 bases: TGTGCCTGGAGTGGTTCTAGCGGGAGTAGTGCCTACGAGCAGTACTTC. Amino acid sequence: CAWSGSSGSSAYEQYF.

This clonotype occurred many times. The V gene is TRBV29-1, the J gene TRBJ2-1; no clear D gene. In germline, CDR1 is SQVTM, CDR2 ANQGSEA. The CDR3 totals 14 residues. Trimming removed 6 bases at V and 3 bases at J, with 15 bases between. DNA for the CDR3: TGCAGCGTCGTTAGGGTATCAAACTACAATGAGCAGTTCTTC. It encodes CSVVRVSNYNEQFF.

The chain recombines TRBV6-5 with TRBJ1-2, with D unresolved. V was trimmed by 0 bases and J by 2 bases, leaving 10 bases between them. This CDR3 has 15 residues. CDR1 MNHEY and CDR2 SVGAGI come from the germline V gene. CDR3 region: CASSYSAGPNYGYTF. CDR3 nucleotide sequence: TGTGCCAGCAGTTACTCGGCGGGCCCCAACTATGGCTACACCTTC.

This clonotype was detected only a few times. This chain links TRBV7-3 with TRBJ2-2; D may be TRBD1 or TRBD2 (5 bases each). The V end was cut by 5 bases, the J end by 3 bases, with 10 bases between. This CDR3 contains 14 residues. Germline assignment: CDR1 SGHTA and CDR2 FQGTGA. DNA of the CDR3: TGTGCCAGCAGCCGGGACGGCTACACCGGGGAGCTGTTTTTT. As protein: CASSRDGYTGELFF. The variable domain in full, completed from reference TRBV7-3 and TRBJ2-2, reads GAGVSQTPSNKVTEKGKYVELRCDPISGHTALYWYRQSLGQGPEFLIYFQGTGAADDSGLPNDRFFAVRPEGSVSTLKIQRTERGDSAVYLCASSRDGYTGELFFGEGSRLTVL.